The 17 T cell receptor beta chains presented below share a single source sample, sequenced in a study of CD8 T cells in Susac syndrome. Reverse transcription of roughly 0.45 to 1 ug RNA used random hexamers. TCRdb passed the immunoSEQ multiplex PCR reads through MiXCR, listing each CDR3 protein once. The repertoire has tens of thousands of distinct CDR3 sequences, over 75% of them found once; the top ten carry 0.5% to 0.65%. The sequencing sample was made of CD8+ T cells from PBMCs. The receptors were gathered from a human donor with multiple sclerosis.

This chain uses TRBV7-9 with TRBJ1-4; 10 bases fit TRBD1. The CDR3 is made up of 14 amino acids. V lost 5 bases, J lost 8 bases, and 5 bases stayed unmatched. Germline V gene sequence: CDR1 SEHNR, CDR2 FQNEAQ (reference sequence). CDR3 region: CASSATGGYEKLFF. In nucleotides, the CDR3 is TGTGCCAGCAGCGCGACAGGGGGCTACGAAAAACTGTTTTTT.

V usage is TRBV11-2 and J usage is TRBJ1-1; D ambiguous. V shed 0 bases and J shed 2 bases, with 7 bases lying between them. The CDR3 totals 14 residues. Germline values: CDR1 SGHAT, CDR2 FQNNGV. CDR3 sequence: CASSLEQINTEAFF. In nucleotides, the CDR3 is TGTGCCAGCAGCTTAGAGCAGATAAACACTGAAGCTTTCTTT.

The rearrangement joins TRBV27 to TRBJ2-1; D is unclear. The V end lost 3 bases, the J end lost 3 bases, and 6 bases lay between the germline ends. CDR1 is MNHEY, CDR2 SMNVEV, per germline (reference sequence). The CDR3 covers 13 residues. CDR3 coding DNA: TGTGCCAGCAGTTTCCGATTCTACAATGAGCAGTTCTTC. It specifies CASSFRFYNEQFF.

The chain carries TRBV25-1 and TRBJ2-2; D unclear. The CDR3 totals 12 residues. Trimming shortened V by 5 bases and J by 3 bases, and 4 bases separated the two germline ends. The germline V gene has CDR1 MGHDK and CDR2 SYGVNS. The CDR3 protein is CASSRYTGELFF. DNA of the CDR3: TGTGCCAGCAGTCGATACACCGGGGAGCTGTTTTTT.

The chain couples TRBV2 to TRBJ1-5; D gene unclear. Germline CDR1 reads SNHLY; CDR2 reads FYNNEI. The CDR3 covers 12 residues. The ends were cut back, 6 bases at V and 7 bases at J, with 10 bases in the middle. The CDR3 DNA reads as TGTGCCAGCAGAACCCCCAGGCAGCCCCAGCATTTT. It specifies CASRTPRQPQHF.

The gene calls are TRBV7-9 and TRBJ1-2; D is unclear. From germline, CDR1 is SEHNR and CDR2 FQNEAQ (reference sequence). V lost 7 bases and J 2 bases, leaving 17 bases between the germline ends. The CDR3 contains 15 residues. In DNA form, the CDR3 reads TGTGCCAGCACCCCCAAAGGTTTAACGAACTATGGCTACACCTTC. This gives the protein CASTPKGLTNYGYTF.

The V call is TRBV7-3, the J call TRBJ1-1, with D uncertain. The CDR3 spans 13 residues. The V and J ends lost 1 base and 7 bases respectively, with 10 bases between them. In germline, CDR1 is SGHTA, CDR2 FQGTGA. The CDR3 loop is CASSLMDGYEAFF. The CDR3 DNA sequence: TGTGCCAGCAGCTTAATGGACGGTTATGAAGCTTTCTTT.

This chain links TRBV28 with TRBJ2-7, with 8 bases matching TRBD2. Per the germline V gene, CDR1 is MDHEN and CDR2 is SYDVKM. Losses at the gene ends were 3 bases for V and 3 bases for J; bases not matched to a gene: 7. This CDR3 has 15 amino acids. CDR3 in amino acids: CASSLGLGGVYEQYF. CDR3 sequence (DNA): TGTGCCAGCAGTTTGGGACTAGGGGGGGTCTACGAGCAGTACTTC.

This clonotype was counted a few times. The J gene is TRBJ1-1, the V gene TRBV19; D is unresolved. Trimming took 5 bases from V and 1 from J, leaving 11 bases between them. The germline V gene encodes CDR1 LNHDA and CDR2 SQIVND (reference sequence). The CDR3 extends over 14 amino acids. The CDR3 loop is CASSPWVQNTEAFF. The DNA for the CDR3 is TGTGCCAGTAGTCCCTGGGTCCAGAACACTGAAGCTTTCTTT.

The chain joins TRBV12-3 or TRBV12-4 to TRBJ1-6; 7 bases line up with TRBD1. V trimming: 6 bases; J trimming: 3 bases; junction bases outside the gene matches: 5. This CDR3 is built from 15 residues. DNA of the CDR3: TGTGCCAGCAGCTCTGGGACAGACTATAATTCACCCCTCCACTTT. Protein: CASSSGTDYNSPLHF.

This chain joins TRBV6-1 and TRBJ2-5, with 8 bases matching TRBD1. Germline-derived CDR1 and CDR2 are MNHNS and SASEGT. The CDR3 sequence is 18 residues long. The trim removed 6 bases at V and 1 base at J, leaving 16 bases unmatched. The CDR3 region has the DNA TGTGCCAGCAGCCGACTGACAGGGGCCAAGATCCCCCAAGAGACCCAGTACTTC. This sequence encodes CASSRLTGAKIPQETQYF.

The chain uses TRBV7-7 and TRBJ2-1; D unclear. CDR1 and CDR2 from the germline V gene are SSHAT and FNYEAQ (reference sequence). CDR3 length: 13 residues. Trimming took 2 bases from V and 8 from J, leaving 10 bases between them. The CDR3 spells CASSLYVGDEQFF. As DNA, the CDR3 is TGTGCCAGCAGCTTATATGTGGGCGATGAGCAGTTCTTC.

This chain joins TRBV19 and TRBJ2-2; D unresolved. Germline V gives CDR1 LNHDA, CDR2 SQIVND (reference sequence). Trimming took off 7 bases at V and 7 bases at J, with 7 bases between the two ends. This CDR3 contains 11 residues. The CDR3 sequence is CASIWGGELFF. CDR3 DNA sequence: TGTGCCAGTATATGGGGCGGGGAGCTGTTTTTT.

This chain uses TRBV6-2 or TRBV6-3 with TRBJ2-7, with D perhaps matching TRBD2 (6 bases). Per the germline V gene, CDR1 is MNHEY and CDR2 is SVGEGT. V lost 4 bases and J 6 bases, leaving 16 bases between the germline ends. CDR3 length: 14 amino acids. The CDR3 DNA follows: TGTGCCAGCAGTTCCCTTAATGGGGGAGGCGAGCAGTACTTC. Translation: CASSSLNGGGEQYF.

The chain joins TRBV25-1 to TRBJ1-1, with TRBD1 as a possible D gene (5 bases). Trimming stripped 0 bases from V and 3 bases from J, with 8 bases between. CDR1 and CDR2 (germline): MGHDK, SYGVNS. The CDR3 sequence is 14 residues long. The CDR3 here is CASSEYGADTEAFF. DNA for the CDR3: TGTGCCAGCAGTGAATACGGGGCTGACACTGAAGCTTTCTTT.

The genes are TRBV20-1 and TRBJ2-1; D not certain. This CDR3 region has 11 residues. With 0 bases removed from V and 4 bases from J, the gap between germline ends came to 1 base. CDR1 is DFQATT and CDR2 is SNEGSKA in the germline V gene (reference sequence). CDR3 nucleotides: TGCAGTGCTAGAGAGTACAATGAGCAGTTCTTC. Translation gives CSAREYNEQFF.

V gene TRBV6-5 combines with J gene TRBJ2-7; D uncertain. The CDR3 runs 14 residues. V was trimmed by 6 bases and J by 3 bases, leaving 15 bases between them. Looked up from germline, CDR1 is MNHEY and CDR2 is SVGAGI. The CDR3 DNA sequence: TGTGCCAGCAGCCCAGTCGGACGGAACTACGAGCAGTACTTC. Its translation is CASSPVGRNYEQYF.